The T cell receptor beta chain under discussion was sequenced for a study of Ad26.COV2.S vaccination and SARS-CoV-2 variants. Study at large: In the study, Ad26.COV2.S was injected intramuscularly once, or twice 56 days apart.

Specified treatment: roughly 19 received Ad26.COV2.S at low or high dose, single or two shots; about 5 received placebo; per-sample allocation not given. Day 63 after the first injection of vaccine or placebo was the sampling time. This clone showed up just a few times. Using immunoSEQ multiplex PCR, the repertoire was profiled, and TCRdb retains in-frame clones only, with some absent. The repertoire holds approximately 280,000 clones, with over 75% as singletons. The CDR3 runs to 15 residues. CDR1 LGHDT and CDR2 YNNKEL come from the germline V gene (reference sequence). The V segment lost 4 bases and the J segment 6 bases; nucleotides outside the gene matches: 11.

The chain carries TRBV3-1 (or the pseudogene TRBV3-2) and TRBJ1-2, with 7 bases fitting TRBD1. The clonotype originates from a person aged 18 to 65 who received the Ad26.COV2.S COVID-19 vaccine or a placebo. The sequencing used peripheral blood, collected in a trial of Ad26.COV2.S vaccine versus placebo. The CDR3 loop reads CASSPTYATGDGYTF. CDR3 bases: TGTGCCAGCAGCCCCACTTACGCCACAGGGGATGGCTACACCTTC.